Listed below are T cell receptor beta chains from one sample, sequenced in a study of prognosis after radiotherapy for stage I lung cancer. TCRdb re-analysed the multiplex PCR reads in MiXCR, keeping a single row per CDR3 protein. The repertoire consists of about 30,000 distinct CDR3 sequences, with under 60% occurring once and the leading ten covering more than 15%. Sequences were derived from PBMCs, sampled before or after stereotactic body radiation therapy (not recorded which). These receptors all come from a donor aged 50 or older with non-small cell lung cancer. Both conserved end residues are trimmed from each CDR3. Fields, in order: clone size, J gene, V gene, CDR3 protein. Rows may omit the clone size; those that give it use once, few, many or a size class.

few | TRBJ2-7 | TRBV6-1 | ASSRDFHEQY
. | TRBJ1-2 | TRBV7-2 | ASSPLTGGYT
. | TRBJ2-3 | TRBV9 | ASSPGASGYKDTQY
many | TRBJ1-2 | TRBV20-1 | SARGTEVYGYT
many | TRBJ1-5 | TRBV7-2 | ASSRTVYSNQPQH
. | TRBJ1-2 | TRBV6-1 | ASSESTSYGYT
many | TRBJ2-7 | TRBV20-1 | SAPDRGRGGSTTEQY
many | TRBJ2-5 | TRBV15 | ATSLTSGRAVETQY
. | TRBJ1-2 | TRBV7-6 | ASSSVGGDGYT
. | TRBJ2-1 | TRBV7-9 | ASSPLAGGKNEQF
many | TRBJ2-7 | TRBV4-1 | ASSQDLQANQY
many | TRBJ1-3 | TRBV3-1 | ASSPLGNSGNTIY
. | TRBJ2-7 | TRBV7-2 | ASSLFLAVGYEQY
once | TRBJ2-3 | TRBV11-2 | ASSLGDTQY
many | TRBJ2-3 | TRBV6-2/TRBV6-3 | ASSQLNAQY
many | TRBJ2-5 | TRBV7-2 | ASSLALAGGRQETQY
once | TRBJ2-7 | TRBV20-1 | SAPLGSPYYQY
. | TRBJ2-2 | TRBV6-1 | ASSIRSPGTGAFTGELF
medium-sized | TRBJ2-2 | TRBV7-2 | ASSSRQGGTGELF
. | TRBJ2-1 | TRBV5-1 | ASSPLAVGSNDQF
. | TRBJ2-1 | TRBV6-2/TRBV6-3 | ASSVTYNEQF
once | TRBJ2-3 | TRBV9 | ASSPYDRKIDTQY
. | TRBJ2-7 | TRBV12-3/TRBV12-4 | ASSGVTSSQSYEQY
many | TRBJ2-1 | TRBV12-3/TRBV12-4 | ATTSGSRNNEQF
many | TRBJ2-7 | TRBV20-1 | SARGSSYEQY
many | TRBJ2-1 | TRBV7-2 | ASSRAPSYNEQF
medium-sized | TRBJ1-2 | TRBV30 | AWARRGGYGYT
. | TRBJ2-5 | TRBV4-1 | ASSKVRSRREGETQY
. | TRBJ2-5 | TRBV24-1 | ATSDLETQY
. | TRBJ2-1 | TRBV6-2/TRBV6-3 | AISRRDRYNEQF
. | TRBJ2-1 | TRBV12-3/TRBV12-4 | AISPTSGRLNEQF
many | TRBJ2-5 | TRBV6-2/TRBV6-3 | ASSRDRGGQETQY
many | TRBJ1-1 | TRBV20-1 | SAPLGGIHTEAF
. | TRBJ2-7 | TRBV12-5 | ASGLARRH
. | TRBJ1-5 | TRBV12-3/TRBV12-4 | DSSLGVGDRDQPQH
. | TRBJ2-2 | TRBV5-6 | ASSFGLEDGELF
. | TRBJ1-3 | TRBV9 | ASSWTGSTIY
few | TRBJ1-5 | TRBV19 | ASSRGFGQPQH
many | TRBJ2-1 | TRBV7-2 | ASSLNPGGGYEQF
once | TRBJ2-7 | TRBV9 | ASSTDGTGNTYEQY
. | TRBJ2-1 | TRBV14 | ASSREPGPVNEQF
. | TRBJ2-2 | TRBV7-8 | ASSLAFTGGNGELF
medium-sized | TRBJ2-1 | TRBV9 | ASSVGSGTYNEQF
many | TRBJ2-4 | TRBV7-2 | ASSLRGGGNIQY
once | TRBJ2-1 | TRBV19 | ASSRLSEQF
. | TRBJ2-3 | TRBV2 | ASSTGTGVTDTQY
. | TRBJ2-7 | TRBV30 | AWRYPGQGFYEQY
. | TRBJ2-7 | TRBV19 | ASSIVVYSGTIGSYEQY
many | TRBJ2-3 | TRBV5-6 | ASSLDRGVNTDTQY
many | TRBJ1-1 | TRBV28 | ASSFFQGGNTEAF
. | TRBJ1-6 | TRBV28 | ASSQDRASSYNSPLH
. | TRBJ1-5 | TRBV6-1 | ASSLGGEGNQPQH
many | TRBJ2-7 | TRBV12-5 | ASGGGQGADEQY